Each of the 2 T cell receptor beta chains below was sequenced from the same sample in a study of response to subunit inactivated influenza vaccine. Each CDR3 protein gets one entry after TCRdb re-called the RT-PCR reads with MiXCR. Counted here are 300,000 to 350,000 distinct CDR3 sequences, 20% to 25% occurring once; the ten biggest clones make up 10% to 13%. The sequences come from PBMCs from blood, collected approximately 20 months after vaccination. These TCRs come from a man aged 50 to 69 who received an inactivated influenza vaccine.

This clonotype was seen more than once but under ten times. V usage is TRBV5-1 and J usage is TRBJ2-1; a weak D match, TRBD1 (6 bases). Trimming cost V 7 bases and J 4 bases, with 12 bases left between them. Per the germline V gene, CDR1 is SGHRS and CDR2 is YFSETQ. The CDR3 consists of 13 residues. The CDR3 coding sequence is TGCGCCAGCTGCCCGGACAGTTACAATGAGCAGTTCTTC. Translation: CASCPDSYNEQFF.

This clonotype has a count of ten or more. The rearrangement uses TRBV24-1 and TRBJ2-1; 10 bases are a match to TRBD2. Per the germline V gene, CDR1 is KGHDR and CDR2 is SFDVKD. With 5 bases clipped from V and 5 bases from J, the junction kept 5 bases outside the gene matches. The CDR3 has 15 residues. The CDR3: CATSARLAGDNEQFF. The CDR3 DNA sequence: TGTGCCACCAGTGCCCGCCTAGCGGGGGACAATGAGCAGTTCTTC.